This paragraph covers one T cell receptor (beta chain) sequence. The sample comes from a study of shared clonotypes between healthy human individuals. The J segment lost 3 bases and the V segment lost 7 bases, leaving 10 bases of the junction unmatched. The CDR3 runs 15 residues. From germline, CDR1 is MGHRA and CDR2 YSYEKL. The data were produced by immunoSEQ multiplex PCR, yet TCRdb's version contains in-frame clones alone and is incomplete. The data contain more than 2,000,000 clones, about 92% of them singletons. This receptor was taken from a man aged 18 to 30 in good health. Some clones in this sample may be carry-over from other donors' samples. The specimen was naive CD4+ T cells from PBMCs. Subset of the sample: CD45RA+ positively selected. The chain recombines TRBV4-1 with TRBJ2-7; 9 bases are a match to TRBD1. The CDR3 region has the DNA TGCGCCAGCAAGCGCCAGGGACAGGGCTTCTACGAGCAGTACTTC. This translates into CASKRQGQGFYEQYF.